The T cell receptor beta chain under discussion was sequenced for a study of cytomegalovirus exposure and HLA in healthy donors. In the study overall: In an early release, HLA-typed donors contributed 77 million or so unique TCR sequences. General study results and limits: The study put 150 or so TCR beta chains on its list as cytomegalovirus-associated.

Of note for this clone: Its antigen is undetermined.

Amplification used 60 Vbeta primers and 13 Jbeta primers. Assay used: immunoSEQ multiplex PCR; TCRdb lists only in-frame clones, some missing. The sample records 85,000 to 130,000 clones, roughly 80% being singletons. Looked up from germline, CDR1 is MDHEN and CDR2 is SYDVKM. The CDR3 is 15 amino acids. V gave up 4 bases and J gave up 6 bases, with 16 bases separating them. The specimen sequenced was PBMCs. This chain uses TRBV28 with TRBJ1-5; D is possibly TRBD1 (6 bases). The receptor was derived from a man in his sixties in good health and CMV-seronegative. CDR3 loop: CASSSTAVGGQPQHF. In nucleotides, the CDR3 is TGTGCCAGCAGTTCGACAGCGGTAGGGGGTCAGCCCCAGCATTTT.